This T cell receptor (beta chain) stems from a study of T cell responses to AZD1222 COVID-19 vaccine. Study results and caveats: Donors were mostly white British, more females; clonal diversity possibly underestimated. Researchers report vaccine-associated CD4 TCRs spanning spike, with dominance at 160-218 and 743-854. Increases in Spike-specific TCR breadth and depth were seen after two AZD1222 doses.

Only in-frame clones appear in the TCRdb table, and some are missing; sequencing was by immunoSEQ multiplex PCR. In the table there are about 120,000 clones, roughly 80% of which are singletons. The V gene's germline CDR1 is SNHLY and CDR2 FYNNEI. The germline V and J ends were trimmed by 6 bases and 8 bases, with 16 bases remaining between them. This CDR3 contains 13 residues. Comment on this clone: Its specificity is unknown.

The origin of this receptor is an adult in good health. The rearrangement uses TRBV2 and TRBJ1-2, with D perhaps matching TRBD1 (6 bases). The sequencing used peripheral blood, collected on day 0 of AZD1222 vaccination. CDR3 coding DNA: TGTGCCAGCAGGTGGGGGGCAGGGGCAGGCTACACCTTC. It encodes CASRWGAGAGYTF.